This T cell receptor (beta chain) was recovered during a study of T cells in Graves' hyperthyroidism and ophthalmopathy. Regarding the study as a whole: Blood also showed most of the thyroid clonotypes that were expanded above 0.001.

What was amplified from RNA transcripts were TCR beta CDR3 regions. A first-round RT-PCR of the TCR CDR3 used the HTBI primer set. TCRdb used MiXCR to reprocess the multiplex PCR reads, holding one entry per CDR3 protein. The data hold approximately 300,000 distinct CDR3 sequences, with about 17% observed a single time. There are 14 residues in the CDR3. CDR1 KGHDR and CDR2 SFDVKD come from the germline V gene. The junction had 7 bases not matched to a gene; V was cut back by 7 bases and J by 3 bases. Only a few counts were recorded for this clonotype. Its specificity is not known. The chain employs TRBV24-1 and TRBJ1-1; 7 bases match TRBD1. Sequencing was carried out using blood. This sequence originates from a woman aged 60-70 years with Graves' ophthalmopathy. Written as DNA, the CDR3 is TGTGCCACCAGCGGGACCAGGGGGGACACTGAAGCTTTCTTT. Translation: CATSGTRGDTEAFF.